A single sample is the source of the 15 T cell receptor beta chains below, sequenced in a study of PD-1 blockade in classical Hodgkin lymphoma. The assay was immunoSEQ multiplex PCR, and TCRdb's table has in-frame clones only and misses some. The sample carries some 11,000 clones, 60% to 80% recorded once. The time point here: cycle 4 day 1 (C4D1), after 5 to 7 weeks of nivolumab. Every patient relapsed after autologous stem cell transplantation, and brentuximab vedotin exposure varied. By magnetic negative selection, CD4+ T cells were purified from thawed PBMCs. Source: CD4+ T cells from blood, taken before the fourth cycle of nivolumab. Source of these receptors: a human donor with classical Hodgkin lymphoma.

In this sample, this clone is medium-sized. The chain combines TRBV18 with TRBJ1-1; D is possibly TRBD1 (5 bases). Germline lookup yields CDR1 KGHSH and CDR2 LQKENI. Trimming removed 3 bases at V and 1 base at J, with 6 bases between. This CDR3 is built from 13 residues. CDR3 region: CASSPTGNTEAFF. The CDR3 nucleotides read TGTGCCAGCTCACCCACAGGGAACACTGAAGCTTTCTTT.

The gene calls are TRBV5-5 and TRBJ2-5; 7 bases match TRBD1. V gave up 0 bases and J gave up 1 base; unmatched junction bases: 6. CDR1 and CDR2 (germline): SGHKS, YYEKEE (reference sequence). CDR3 length: 16 residues. DNA for the CDR3: TGTGCCAGCAGCTTGGGAGGGGGCGCTTTCCAAGAGACCCAGTACTTC. This sequence encodes CASSLGGGAFQETQYF.

In its sample, this clone was seen a few times. The chain carries TRBV7-8 and TRBJ2-7; TRBD2 aligns across 8 bases. This CDR3 region has 15 residues. V was pared by 2 bases and J by 7 bases, with 10 bases of the junction left unmatched. Per the germline V gene, CDR1 is SGHVS and CDR2 is FQNEAQ. CDR3 sequence (DNA): TGTGCCAGCAGCTTATGGCGCAGCGGGAGTGGGGAGCAGTACTTC. It translates to CASSLWRSGSGEQYF.

The rearrangement uses TRBV18 and TRBJ2-1; the D is unclear. Germline V CDR1 and CDR2: KGHSH, LQKENI. Between the trimmed V and J ends, which lost 2 bases and 0 bases, there was a span of 11 bases. This CDR3 region has 16 residues. CDR3: CASSPILGDSYNEQFF. CDR3 in DNA: TGTGCCAGCTCACCAATCCTTGGGGACTCCTACAATGAGCAGTTCTTC.

This chain links TRBV15 with TRBJ1-5; 9 nucleotides line up with TRBD1. CDR3 length: 15 residues. CDR1 and CDR2 from the germline V gene are LNHNV and YYDKDF (reference sequence). V was pared by 5 bases and J by 6 bases, with 8 bases of the junction left unmatched. CDR3 in DNA: TGTGCCACCAGCGGCCGGGACAGGGTGGGTCAGCCCCAGCATTTT. Amino acid sequence: CATSGRDRVGQPQHF.

This sequence joins TRBV19 and TRBJ1-5; 8 positions agree with TRBD1. The CDR3 loop spans 14 amino acids. The trim removed 8 bases at V and 4 bases at J, leaving 7 bases unmatched. Germline lookup yields CDR1 LNHDA and CDR2 SQIVND (reference sequence). CDR3 DNA sequence: TGTGCCAGTGGGGACAGGCGTCTAAATCAGCCCCAGCATTTT. It encodes CASGDRRLNQPQHF. Drawing the rest from reference TRBV19 and TRBJ1-5, the complete variable domain is DGGITQSPKYLFRKEGQNVTLSCEQNLNHDAMYWYRQDPGQGLRLIYYSQIVNDFQKGDIAEGYSVSREKKESFPLTVTSAQKNPTAFYLCASGDRRLNQPQHFGDGTRLSIL.

The V call is TRBV5-8, the J call TRBJ2-3, with D unresolved. Germline V gene sequence: CDR1 SGHTS, CDR2 YDEGEE. The CDR3 has 12 amino acids. Trimming removed 1 base at V and 7 bases at J, with 7 bases between. The chain's CDR3 is CASSLPVYTQYF. The CDR3 DNA follows: TGTGCCAGCAGCTTGCCAGTATATACGCAGTATTTT.

In its sample, this clone was seen once. This chain connects TRBV9 to TRBJ1-1; 7 bases align to TRBD1. Germline-derived CDR1 and CDR2 are SGDLS and YYNGEE. The ends lost 3 bases at V and 6 bases at J; junction bases unmatched: 11. CDR3 size: 15 residues. The CDR3: CASSDPGGLDSEAFF. The CDR3 DNA reads as TGTGCCAGCAGCGACCCAGGGGGGTTAGACTCTGAAGCTTTCTTT.

V usage is TRBV5-1 and J usage is TRBJ1-5; tentative D call: TRBD1 (6 bases). The germline V gene encodes CDR1 SGHRS and CDR2 YFSETQ. The CDR3 spans 15 residues. V lost 4 bases and J lost 1, with 12 bases in between. The CDR3 coding sequence is TGCGCCAGCAGCCTGGGGGGGCAAAGCAATCAGCCCCAGCATTTT. Translated: CASSLGGQSNQPQHF.

The chain has TRBV5-6 and TRBJ2-1, with TRBD1 matching 8 bases. Germline V gene lookup returns CDR1 SGHDT and CDR2 YYEEEE. The ends lost 6 bases at V and 3 bases at J; junction bases unmatched: 8. This CDR3 has 15 amino acids. The CDR3 loop is CASISLDRDYNEQFF. The CDR3 DNA reads TGTGCCAGCATCTCTCTGGACAGGGACTACAATGAGCAGTTCTTC.

In this sample, this clone turned up once. CDR3: CASSYRTGDTGELFF. The CDR3 nucleotides read TGCGCCAGCAGCTACAGGACAGGGGACACCGGGGAGCTGTTTTTT. The rearrangement uses TRBV5-1 and TRBJ2-2; 9 bases align to TRBD1. The CDR3 contains 15 residues. Germline V gives CDR1 SGHRS, CDR2 YFSETQ. V shed 3 bases and J 3 bases; nucleotides not matched to a gene: 3.

A few counts support this clone. The chain couples TRBV5-4 to TRBJ1-6; D perhaps matches TRBD1 (5 bases). Germline CDR1 SGHNT, CDR2 YYREEE (reference sequence). This CDR3 comprises 14 residues. V shed 2 bases and J shed 9 bases, with 12 bases lying between them. This CDR3 is CASSFGRAGSPLHF. The DNA for the CDR3 is TGTGCCAGCAGCTTCGGCAGGGCGGGTTCACCCCTCCACTTT.

The rearrangement links TRBV6-1 to TRBJ1-3; D is ambiguous. The CDR3 is 15 amino acids. V was trimmed by 2 bases and J by 2 bases, leaving 10 bases between them. Germline-derived CDR1 and CDR2 are MNHNS and SASEGT. CDR3 DNA: TGTGCCAGCAGTGAAAGGGCGCTAACTGGAAACACCATATATTTT. Protein: CASSERALTGNTIYF.

The chain links TRBV5-6 to TRBJ2-1; D is unresolved. This CDR3 comprises 15 residues. V shed 7 bases and J shed 0 bases, with 14 bases lying between them. Germline lookup yields CDR1 SGHDT and CDR2 YYEEEE. CDR3 in DNA: TGTGCCAGCGACCGTTCGGAAAGCTCCTACAATGAGCAGTTCTTC. This translates into CASDRSESSYNEQFF. The full variable domain, with the rest looked up from reference TRBV5-6 and TRBJ2-1, is DAGVTQSPTHLIKTRGQQVTLRCSPKSGHDTVSWYQQALGQGPQFIFQYYEEEERQRGNFPDRFSGHQFPNYSSELNVNALLLGDSALYLCASDRSESSYNEQFFGPGTRLTVL.

The V gene is TRBV21-1, the J gene TRBJ2-3; no check of the table's D call, TRBD2, against the DNA was made. TRBV21-1 is designated a pseudogene. CDR3 length: 16 residues. The CDR3 protein is CASSIQSGSITDTQYF. The CDR3 coding sequence is TGTGCCAGCAGCATCCAGTCGGGGAGCATCACAGATACGCAGTATTTT.